Here is one T cell receptor beta chain with its context. These data belong to a study of regulatory T cells in long-lasting Graves disease. CDR3 regions were amplified by Arm-PCR using iRepertoire HTBI primers to build TCR beta libraries. Original processing methods: The samples included approximately 60 TRBV and more than 12 TRBJ segments. TCRdb ran MiXCR on the multiplex PCR reads and lists one entry per CDR3 protein. The V and J calls follow TCRdb's processing rather than the paper's. The table records over 300,000 distinct CDR3 sequences, around 19% of them present only once. Time point noted: persistent/refractory GD, antithyroid drugs over 5 years with positive TRAb. Following extraction of RNA from PBMCs, that RNA was used to make the TCR library. American Thyroid Association guidelines defined how Graves' disease was diagnosed. EDTA tubes held approximately 10 milliliters of peripheral blood from each patient.

Sample: peripheral blood mononuclear cells (PBMCs), taken when the disease was refractory, from a patient treated with antithyroid drugs. This receptor was taken from a female donor with Graves disease.

This chain's CDR3 is CASSYIAGWANEKLFF. In nucleotides, the CDR3 is TGTGCCAGCAGTTACATCGCAGGGTGGGCTAATGAAAAACTGTTTTTT. The chain employs TRBV6-5 and TRBJ1-4; TRBD1 is a possible D gene (5 bases). V was clipped by 2 bases and J by 3 bases, with 13 bases between them. CDR3 size: 16 residues. Germline CDR1 and CDR2: MNHEY and SVGAGI.